The rows below give T cell receptor beta chains drawn from one sample of a study of blood T cells in healthy people across ages. TCRdb independently ran MiXCR on the 5' RACE reads; one entry per CDR3 protein. The profile covers about 1.5 million distinct CDR3 sequences, with around 42% appearing a single time and roughly 7.9% taken by the ten largest. Source material: blood. Every receptor here comes from a woman between 18 and 29 years old in good health. The CDR3 runs from the conserved cysteine through the conserved F or W. The D gene is left open where the match is weak. The size field is filled for only some rows; it gives once, few, many or a size class.

V	size	D	J	CDR3	DNA
TRBV20-1	-	-	TRBJ1-2	CSAPWGSLGGYTF	TGCAGTGCCCCCTGGGGGTCACTAGGTGGCTACACCTTC
TRBV27	-	TRBD2	TRBJ2-7	CASSPREGFFVKGQYF	TGTGCCAGCAGCCCCCGGGAGGGATTCTTTGTAAAGGGCCAGTACTTC
TRBV4-2	-	TRBD2	TRBJ2-7	CASSQDGLASGYNEQYF	TGTGCCAGCAGCCAAGACGGTCTAGCTAGCGGGTACAATGAGCAGTACTTC
TRBV3-1	-	TRBD2	TRBJ2-2	CASSQEGALASGTGELFF	TGTGCCAGCAGCCAAGAAGGGGCCTTGGCTAGCGGGACCGGGGAGCTGTTTTTT
TRBV28	-	-	TRBJ2-7	CASTPGLGAYEQYF	TGTGCCAGCACCCCCGGGTTGGGGGCCTACGAGCAGTACTTC
TRBV12-3/TRBV12-4	-	-	TRBJ2-7	CASSLGGPGRDEQYF	TGTGCCAGCAGTTTAGGGGGACCGGGACGAGACGAGCAGTACTTC
TRBV10-3	once	-	TRBJ1-2	CAISEVSDSDYGYTF	TGTGCCATCAGTGAGGTCTCTGACAGCGACTATGGCTACACCTTC
TRBV27	-	TRBD2	TRBJ2-4	CASSYSLGAGWHF	TGTGCCAGCAGTTACTCTCTGGGAGCGGGGTGGCACTTC
TRBV6-6	few	-	TRBJ2-7	CASTSPGFSYEQYF	TGTGCCAGCACCAGCCCGGGGTTCTCCTACGAGCAGTACTTC
TRBV20-1	few	TRBD1	TRBJ2-7	CSARVSGGLSYEQYF	TGCAGTGCTAGAGTATCAGGGGGCCTCTCCTACGAGCAGTACTTC
TRBV7-6	-	-	TRBJ2-5	CASSAGSGQETQYF	TGTGCCAGCAGCGCTGGTAGCGGCCAAGAGACCCAGTACTTC
TRBV27	-	TRBD1	TRBJ2-3	CASRSGTGTDTQYF	TGTGCCAGCAGATCCGGGACAGGGACGGATACGCAGTATTTT
TRBV3-1	-	-	TRBJ2-1	CASSQGGEENNEQFF	TGTGCCAGCAGCCAAGGGGGCGAAGAGAACAATGAGCAGTTCTTC
TRBV12-3/TRBV12-4	-	-	TRBJ2-1	CASTPSDEQFF	TGTGCCAGCACCCCTAGCGATGAGCAGTTCTTC
TRBV6-1	few	TRBD1	TRBJ2-3	CASRGTATSTDTQYF	TGTGCCAGCAGGGGGACAGCCACTAGCACAGATACGCAGTATTTT
TRBV29-1	-	-	TRBJ1-1	CSVDGPRENTEAFF	TGCAGCGTTGATGGGCCGAGGGAAAACACTGAAGCTTTCTTT
TRBV20-1	few	TRBD2	TRBJ2-1	CSAPRVAGGNNEQFF	TGCAGTGCTCCCAGGGTAGCGGGAGGGAACAATGAGCAGTTCTTC
TRBV20-1	-	TRBD2	TRBJ2-7	CSARDLLRTSGYEQYF	TGCAGTGCTAGAGATCTGCTTAGGACTAGCGGCTACGAGCAGTACTTC
TRBV12-3/TRBV12-4	-	-	TRBJ2-3	CASSLERRSDTQYF	TGTGCCAGCAGTTTAGAGCGGAGGTCAGATACGCAGTATTTT
TRBV7-2	few	-	TRBJ2-3	CASSLGLHSDTQYF	TGTGCCAGCAGCTTAGGACTCCACTCAGATACGCAGTATTTT
TRBV29-1	-	-	TRBJ1-2	CSVDQGLNYSYTF	TGCAGCGTTGACCAGGGGCTTAACTATAGCTACACCTTC
TRBV27	-	-	TRBJ2-6	CASSRITPGPGANVLTF	TGTGCCAGCAGCCGCATAACCCCGGGGCCTGGGGCCAACGTCCTGACTTTC
TRBV10-3	-	TRBD1	TRBJ1-1	CAITLTGVGTEAFF	TGTGCCATCACTTTAACAGGGGTTGGCACTGAAGCTTTCTTT
TRBV9	-	TRBD2	TRBJ2-3	CASSAREGTARWRETQYF	TGTGCCAGCAGCGCCCGGGAGGGCACAGCGCGCTGGAGGGAAACGCAGTATTTT
TRBV4-2	-	TRBD1	TRBJ2-3	CASSQGTGGTSTDTQYF	TGTGCCAGCAGCCAAGGGACAGGGGGCACTAGCACAGATACGCAGTATTTT
TRBV9	few	-	TRBJ2-1	CASSPRDSGFYNEQFF	TGTGCCAGCAGCCCCCGGGACTCCGGATTCTACAATGAGCAGTTCTTC
TRBV7-3	-	-	TRBJ2-3	CASSDTIKGPGDTQYF	TGTGCCAGCAGCGACACCATCAAAGGACCGGGAGATACGCAGTATTTT
TRBV6-6	-	-	TRBJ2-6	CASSSQTGNGANVLTF	TGTGCCAGCAGCTCCCAGACGGGAAATGGGGCCAACGTCCTGACTTTC
TRBV20-1	few	TRBD1	TRBJ1-1	CSARVRGPGGPEAFF	TGCAGTGCTAGGGTGAGGGGGCCTGGGGGCCCTGAAGCTTTCTTT
TRBV7-2	-	-	TRBJ2-3	CASSLVQTSTDTQYF	TGTGCCAGCAGCTTGGTGCAGACATCCACAGATACGCAGTATTTT
TRBV25-1	few	-	TRBJ1-4	CASSDWGTGKSLGEKLFF	TGTGCCAGCAGTGATTGGGGAACAGGGAAAAGTTTGGGTGAAAAACTGTTTTTT
TRBV6-1	-	TRBD2	TRBJ2-5	CASSAQTGGQETQYF	TGTGCCAGCAGTGCCCAAACGGGGGGCCAAGAGACCCAGTACTTC
TRBV20-1	-	-	TRBJ2-7	CSAQLGQTSEQYF	TGCAGTGCCCAGCTGGGCCAGACTAGCGAGCAGTACTTC
TRBV7-2	-	-	TRBJ1-2	CASSLGWQGFNYGYTF	TGTGCCAGCAGCTTAGGCTGGCAGGGGTTTAACTATGGCTACACCTTC
TRBV15	few	TRBD2	TRBJ2-1	CATSRRGLAGSTSYNEQFF	TGTGCCACCAGCAGACGTGGACTAGCGGGGTCAACCTCCTACAATGAGCAGTTCTTC
TRBV9	-	-	TRBJ2-1	CASSVRGFVGDNEQFF	TGTGCCAGCAGCGTTCGGGGGTTCGTAGGGGACAATGAGCAGTTCTTC
TRBV20-1	-	-	TRBJ2-6	CSARIQGSGANILTF	TGCAGTGCTAGAATTCAGGGCTCTGGGGCCAACATCCTGACTTTC
TRBV24-1	few	-	TRBJ2-1	CATSDLGRYNEQFF	TGTGCCACCAGTGATTTGGGGCGCTACAATGAGCAGTTCTTC
TRBV20-1	-	-	TRBJ2-6	CSAEVLSVLTF	TGCAGTGCTGAGGTCCTCTCCGTCCTGACTTTC
TRBV2	-	TRBD2	TRBJ2-1	CASSDWGISGYNEQFF	TGTGCCAGCAGTGATTGGGGGATTAGCGGGTACAATGAGCAGTTCTTC
TRBV2	few	-	TRBJ2-5	CASTPGVQETQYF	TGTGCCAGCACCCCCGGCGTCCAAGAGACCCAGTACTTC
TRBV9	few	-	TRBJ2-5	CASSPAPTPETQYF	TGTGCCAGCAGCCCGGCTCCGACCCCCGAGACCCAGTACTTC
TRBV7-2	-	TRBD2	TRBJ2-7	CASSPGRAVEQYF	TGTGCCAGCAGCCCCGGGAGGGCAGTCGAGCAGTACTTC
TRBV28	-	-	TRBJ1-5	CASSFSLNQPQHF	TGTGCCAGCAGTTTCTCCCTCAATCAGCCCCAGCATTTT
TRBV20-1	once	TRBD2	TRBJ2-3	CSANSGGADTDTQYF	TGCAGTGCTAATAGCGGGGGGGCCGACACAGATACGCAGTATTTT
TRBV20-1	-	-	TRBJ1-1	CSARSGREGEAFF	TGCAGTGCTAGATCGGGGAGAGAAGGTGAAGCTTTCTTT
TRBV7-2	-	-	TRBJ2-5	CASSLRGREETQYF	TGTGCCAGCAGCTTAAGGGGGAGAGAAGAGACCCAGTACTTC
TRBV5-1	few	-	TRBJ2-1	CASSYNSGNEQFF	TGCGCCAGCAGCTATAACAGCGGCAATGAGCAGTTCTTC
TRBV28	-	-	TRBJ2-1	CASEGRLSSYNEQFF	TGTGCCAGCGAGGGACGGTTGAGCTCCTACAATGAGCAGTTCTTC
TRBV4-1	once	-	TRBJ1-2	CASSQKSTDTNYGYTF	TGCGCCAGCAGCCAAAAATCGACAGATACTAACTATGGCTACACCTTC
TRBV4-1	-	TRBD1	TRBJ2-7	CASSPPGGRSYEQYF	TGCGCCAGCAGCCCTCCAGGGGGTCGCTCCTACGAGCAGTACTTC
TRBV20-1	-	-	TRBJ2-5	CSATRPGVETQYF	TGCAGTGCTACACGCCCGGGGGTGGAGACCCAGTACTTC
TRBV14	-	-	TRBJ1-4	CASSQSRRQVISTNEKLFF	TGTGCCAGCAGCCAATCGCGGAGACAGGTCATTTCAACTAATGAAAAACTGTTTTTT